Listed here is a single T cell receptor (beta chain). Its antigen is not identified. This sample was taken from a study of siplizumab effects on memory and regulatory T cells. Regarding the study as a whole: Alloreactive sequences tracing back to unstimulated CD4+ memory cells fell significantly with siplizumab. Naive T cells looked more diverse than memory cells and looked like major alloresponse contributors. Many proliferating CD4+ or CD8+ clones remained unclassified. Roughly 75-97% of them could not be assigned either a naive or a memory phenotype. Proliferating Tregs taken from siplizumab cultures were not shown to have a confirmed suppressive function.

The germline CDR1 and CDR2 sequences are SGHRS and YFSETQ. Trimming shortened V by 0 bases and J by 4 bases, and 14 bases separated the two germline ends. The CDR3 covers 15 residues. Only in-frame clones appear in the TCRdb table, and some are missing; sequencing was by immunoSEQ multiplex PCR. The sample shows more than 75,000 clones, approximately 96% of them seen only once. The V and J genes are TRBV5-1 and TRBJ2-7, with D possibly matching TRBD1 (6 bases). Sequencing input: naive CD4+ T cells sorted from blood. The origin of this receptor is a human donor in good health. DNA of the CDR3: TGCGCCAGCAGCTTGGTTTCAGGGGCCGGGTACGAGCAGTACTTC. This codes for CASSLVSGAGYEQYF. Full variable domain (outside the CDR3, taken from reference TRBV5-1 and TRBJ2-7): KAGVTQTPRYLIKTRGQQVTLSCSPISGHRSVSWYQQTPGQGLQFLFEYFSETQRNKGNFPGRFSGRQFSNSRSEMNVSTLELGDSALYLCASSLVSGAGYEQYFGPGTRLTVT.